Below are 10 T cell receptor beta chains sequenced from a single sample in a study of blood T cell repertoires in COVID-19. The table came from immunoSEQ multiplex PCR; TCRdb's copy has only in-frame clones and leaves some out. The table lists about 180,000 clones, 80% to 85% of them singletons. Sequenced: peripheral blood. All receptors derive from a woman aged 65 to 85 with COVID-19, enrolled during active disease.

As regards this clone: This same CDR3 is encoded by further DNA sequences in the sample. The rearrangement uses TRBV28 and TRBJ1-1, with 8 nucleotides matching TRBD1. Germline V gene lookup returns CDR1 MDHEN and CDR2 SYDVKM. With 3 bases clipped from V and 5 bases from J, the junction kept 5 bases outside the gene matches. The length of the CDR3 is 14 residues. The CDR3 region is CASSFRGLLTEAFF. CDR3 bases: TGTGCCAGCAGTTTCAGGGGGCTTTTGACTGAAGCTTTCTTT.

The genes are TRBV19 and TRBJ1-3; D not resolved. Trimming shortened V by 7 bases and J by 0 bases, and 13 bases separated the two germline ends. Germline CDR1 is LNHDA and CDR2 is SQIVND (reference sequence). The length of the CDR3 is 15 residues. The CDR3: CASINGGYSGNTIYF. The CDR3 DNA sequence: TGTGCCAGTATAAACGGAGGCTACTCTGGAAACACCATATATTTT.

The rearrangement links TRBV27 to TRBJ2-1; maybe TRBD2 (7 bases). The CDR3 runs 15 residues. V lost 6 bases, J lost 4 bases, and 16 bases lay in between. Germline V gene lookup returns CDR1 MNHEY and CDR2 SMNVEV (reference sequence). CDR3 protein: CASSPGEGGYNEQFF. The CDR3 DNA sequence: TGTGCCAGCAGCCCCGGGGAGGGGGGATACAATGAGCAGTTCTTC.

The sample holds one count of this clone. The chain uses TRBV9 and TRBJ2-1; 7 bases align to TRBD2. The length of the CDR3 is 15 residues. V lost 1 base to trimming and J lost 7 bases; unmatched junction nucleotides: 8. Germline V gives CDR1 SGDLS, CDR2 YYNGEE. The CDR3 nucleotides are TGTGCCAGCAGCGTATTAAGCGGGACCGGGAATGAGCAGTTCTTC. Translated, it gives CASSVLSGTGNEQFF. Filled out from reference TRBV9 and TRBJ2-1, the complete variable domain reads DSGVTQTPKHLITATGQRVTLRCSPRSGDLSVYWYQQSLDQGLQFLIQYYNGEERAKGNILERFSAQQFPDLHSELNLSSLELGDSALYFCASSVLSGTGNEQFFGPGTRLTVL.

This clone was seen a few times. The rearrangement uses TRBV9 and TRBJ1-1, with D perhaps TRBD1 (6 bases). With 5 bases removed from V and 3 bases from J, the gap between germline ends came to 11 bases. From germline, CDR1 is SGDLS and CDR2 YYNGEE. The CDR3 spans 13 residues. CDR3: CASSGQTYTEAFF. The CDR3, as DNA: TGTGCCAGCAGTGGACAGACCTACACTGAAGCTTTCTTT. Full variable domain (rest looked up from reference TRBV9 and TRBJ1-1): DSGVTQTPKHLITATGQRVTLRCSPRSGDLSVYWYQQSLDQGLQFLIQYYNGEERAKGNILERFSAQQFPDLHSELNLSSLELGDSALYFCASSGQTYTEAFFGQGTRLTVV.

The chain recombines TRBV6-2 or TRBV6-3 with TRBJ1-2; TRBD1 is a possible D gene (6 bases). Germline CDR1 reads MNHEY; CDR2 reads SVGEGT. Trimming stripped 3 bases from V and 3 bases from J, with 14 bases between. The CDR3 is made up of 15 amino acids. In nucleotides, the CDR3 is TGTGCCAGCAGTTATGAGGGGGTCCCTTACTATGGCTACACCTTC. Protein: CASSYEGVPYYGYTF.

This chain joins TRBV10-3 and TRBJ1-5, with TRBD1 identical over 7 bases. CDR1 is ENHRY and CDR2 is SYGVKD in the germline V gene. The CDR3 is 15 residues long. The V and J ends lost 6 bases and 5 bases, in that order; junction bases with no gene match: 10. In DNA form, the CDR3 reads TGTGCCATCAGCCCCGGACAGGCGCCCTATCAGCCCCAGCATTTT. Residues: CAISPGQAPYQPQHF.

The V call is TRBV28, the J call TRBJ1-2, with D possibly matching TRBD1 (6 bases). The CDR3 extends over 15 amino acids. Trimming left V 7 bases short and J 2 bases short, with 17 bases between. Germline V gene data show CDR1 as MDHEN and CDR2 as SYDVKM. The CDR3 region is CASKTGQVANYGYTF. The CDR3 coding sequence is TGTGCCAGCAAAACAGGGCAAGTAGCCAACTATGGCTACACCTTC.

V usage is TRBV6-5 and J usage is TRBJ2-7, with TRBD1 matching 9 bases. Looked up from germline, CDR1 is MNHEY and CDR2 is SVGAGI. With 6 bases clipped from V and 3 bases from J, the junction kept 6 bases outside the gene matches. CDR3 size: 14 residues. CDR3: CASREGQGGYEQYF. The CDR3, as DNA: TGTGCCAGCAGAGAGGGACAGGGTGGCTACGAGCAGTACTTC.

CDR3: CASSYLEVADTQYF. DNA of the CDR3: TGTGCCAGCAGTTATCTAGAAGTGGCAGATACGCAGTATTTT. The rearrangement joins TRBV6-2 or TRBV6-3 to TRBJ2-3; no clear D. V lost 3 bases and J lost 4, with 11 bases in between. The CDR3 runs 14 residues. Germline CDR1 reads MNHEY; CDR2 reads SVGEGT.